Each of the 21 T cell receptor beta chains below was sequenced from the same sample in a study of blood T cell repertoires in COVID-19. TCRdb's table, derived via immunoSEQ multiplex PCR, lists solely in-frame clones and lacks some. The data show approximately 300,000 clones, under 95% seen once. The material sequenced was PBMCs or T cells enriched from blood (not recorded which). The receptors here all came from a woman in her 30s who had recovered from COVID-19.

The V call is TRBV7-2, the J call TRBJ1-3, with D possibly matching TRBD1 (5 bases). Germline CDR1 is SGHTA and CDR2 is FQGNSA. The germline V and J ends were trimmed by 4 bases and 0 bases, with 7 bases remaining between them. CDR3 length: 14 amino acids. The CDR3 reads CASSSTASGNTIYF. In nucleotides, the CDR3 is TGTGCCAGCAGCTCGACAGCCTCTGGAAACACCATATATTTT.

The chain links TRBV29-1 to TRBJ1-2; D might be TRBD1 (6 bases). Trimming shortened V by 0 bases and J by 14 bases, and 19 bases separated the two germline ends. Per the germline V gene, CDR1 is SQVTM and CDR2 is ANQGSEA. The CDR3 extends over 13 amino acids. The CDR3 DNA is TGCAGCGTTGAAGAGGTCTTTACAGGGCCTAAAACCTTC. Translating gives CSVEEVFTGPKTF.

This clone was counted a single time. This chain connects TRBV11-2 to TRBJ2-2; D might be TRBD2 (5 bases). Trimming removed 6 bases at V and 6 bases at J, with 20 bases between. The CDR3 runs to 16 residues. CDR1 and CDR2 (germline): SGHAT, FQNNGV. CDR3 sequence (DNA): TGTGCCAGCAGTTCGCAACTAGGAGTGGGCGCCGGGGAGCTGTTTTTT. The encoded protein is CASSSQLGVGAGELFF. The entire variable domain, with the rest obtained from reference TRBV11-2 and TRBJ2-2, is as follows: EAGVAQSPRYKIIEKRQSVAFWCNPISGHATLYWYQQILGQGPKLLIQFQNNGVVDDSQLPKDRFSAERLKGVDSTLKIQPAKLEDSAVYLCASSSQLGVGAGELFFGEGSRLTVL.

A remark on this clone: A read error may account for a junction end that differs from germline. The rearrangement joins TRBV28 to TRBJ1-1; D is ambiguous. Per germline, CDR1 MDHEN and CDR2 SYDVKM. The CDR3 extends over 9 amino acids. CDR3 sequence: CASGTHGVF. CDR3 sequence (DNA): TGTGCCAGCGGTACACACGGGGTGTTT.

V usage is TRBV7-2 and J usage is TRBJ2-3, with TRBD2 matching 10 bases. This CDR3 has 16 amino acids. Germline loops: CDR1 SGHTA, CDR2 FQGNSA. Trimming at V came to 1 base and at J to 7 bases, leaving 8 bases not matched to a gene. CDR3: CASSLGGASGGYTQYF. The CDR3, as DNA: TGTGCCAGCAGCTTAGGGGGCGCTAGCGGGGGTTATACGCAGTATTTT. Based on the CDR3 plus reference TRBV7-2 and TRBJ2-3, the full variable domain is GAGVSQSPSNKVTEKGKDVELRCDPISGHTALYWYRQSLGQGLEFLIYFQGNSAPDKSGLPSDRFSAERTGGSVSTLTIQRTQQEDSAVYLCASSLGGASGGYTQYFGPGTRLTVL.

The chain has TRBV28 and TRBJ2-1, with TRBD2 identical over 8 bases. The V segment lost 6 bases and the J segment 7 bases; nucleotides outside the gene matches: 11. Germline V gene sequence: CDR1 MDHEN, CDR2 SYDVKM. The CDR3 sequence is 15 residues long. DNA of the CDR3: TGTGCCAGCAGGGACGGCGGGGGGATCAAGAATGAGCAGTTCTTC. Translated: CASRDGGGIKNEQFF. Using reference TRBV28 and TRBJ2-1 for the parts outside the CDR3, the full variable domain is DVKVTQSSRYLVKRTGEKVFLECVQDMDHENMFWYRQDPGLGLRLIYFSYDVKMKEKGDIPEGYSVSREKKERFSLILESASTNQTSMYLCASRDGGGIKNEQFFGPGTRLTVL.

The chain joins TRBV12-3 or TRBV12-4 to TRBJ2-5; D is unclear. Trimming shortened V by 5 bases and J by 3 bases, and 7 bases separated the two germline ends. This CDR3 contains 12 residues. The CDR3 bases are TGTGCCAGCAGTAAGCCCGAAGAGACCCAGTACTTC. Translated, it gives CASSKPEETQYF.

The chain carries TRBV28 and TRBJ1-1, with a tentative D call TRBD1 (6 bases). The CDR3 is made up of 13 amino acids. Trimming left V 6 bases short and J 10 bases short, with 18 bases between. The germline CDR1 and CDR2 sequences are MDHEN and SYDVKM. Here the CDR3 DNA reads TGTGCCAGCAGCGAAACGAGTACAGGGATAGCTTTCTTT. It translates to CASSETSTGIAFF.

This CDR3 reads CASSQDLGRRGGYTF. CDR3 in DNA: TGCGCCAGCAGCCAAGATCTAGGGAGAAGAGGTGGCTACACCTTC. The V call is TRBV4-3, the J call TRBJ1-2; no clear D gene. Between the trimmed V and J ends, which lost 0 bases and 7 bases, there was a span of 15 bases. CDR1 and CDR2 from the germline V gene are LGHNA and YSLEER. The CDR3 runs to 15 residues.

V usage is TRBV6-1 and J usage is TRBJ2-1, with 11 bases that match TRBD2. The germline gives CDR1 MNHNS, CDR2 SASEGT. Germline trimming cut 3 bases from V and 0 bases from J; bases unmatched to any gene: 1. The CDR3 extends over 16 amino acids. The CDR3 region has the DNA TGTGCCAGCAGTGATCTAGCGGGAGGCTCCTACAATGAGCAGTTCTTC. Encoded protein: CASSDLAGGSYNEQFF.

The chain couples TRBV4-3 to TRBJ2-6, with TRBD1 matching 8 bases. CDR3 size: 19 residues. Germline loops: CDR1 LGHNA, CDR2 YSLEER. J was trimmed by 1 base and V by 0 bases; bases with no gene match: 8. CDR3 amino acids: CASSQDWTGSRSGANVLTF. CDR3 sequence (DNA): TGCGCCAGCAGCCAAGACTGGACAGGGAGTCGGTCTGGGGCCAACGTCCTGACTTTC.

The chain employs TRBV6-5 and TRBJ1-4, with TRBD1 matching over 7 bases. Germline V gene data show CDR1 as MNHEY and CDR2 as SVGAGI. This CDR3 region has 15 residues. V lost 7 bases, J lost 4 bases, and 9 bases stayed unmatched. DNA for the CDR3: TGTGCCAGCACGGGAAGGGGGCTCGGTAATGAAAAACTGTTTTTT. It encodes CASTGRGLGNEKLFF.

The CDR3 loop reads CASSSGQNYGYTF. The CDR3 DNA is TGTGCCAGCAGCTCGGGACAGAACTATGGCTACACCTTC. The rearrangement uses TRBV7-2 and TRBJ1-2; 7 nucleotides match TRBD1. The CDR3 spans 13 residues. V gave up 4 bases and J gave up 2 bases; unmatched junction bases: 1. CDR1 and CDR2 from the germline V gene are SGHTA and FQGNSA. Based on the CDR3 plus reference TRBV7-2 and TRBJ1-2, the full variable domain is GAGVSQSPSNKVTEKGKDVELRCDPISGHTALYWYRQSLGQGLEFLIYFQGNSAPDKSGLPSDRFSAERTGGSVSTLTIQRTQQEDSAVYLCASSSGQNYGYTFGSGTRLTVV.

This clone appeared once. The chain combines TRBV4-3 with TRBJ1-1, with TRBD1 identical over 8 bases. Germline lookup yields CDR1 LGHNA and CDR2 YSLEER. This CDR3 is 13 amino acids long. Losses at the gene ends were 1 base for V and 8 bases for J; bases not matched to a gene: 3. The CDR3 loop reads CASSQGQGQEAFF. For the CDR3, the DNA is TGCGCCAGCAGCCAAGGACAGGGGCAAGAAGCTTTCTTT.

The sample holds a few counts of this clone. Here the CDR3 reads CASSFNSQGSYEQYF. DNA for the CDR3: TGCGCCAGCAGCTTTAATTCACAGGGGTCTTACGAGCAGTACTTC. The rearrangement uses TRBV5-1 and TRBJ2-7; 7 bases match TRBD1. Trimming took 2 bases from V and 4 from J; bases not matched to a gene: 9. Germline V gene lookup returns CDR1 SGHRS and CDR2 YFSETQ. The CDR3 sequence is 15 residues long.

The CDR3: CASSDRGRSNQPQHF. CDR3 nucleotide sequence: TGTGCCAGCAGTGACAGGGGAAGAAGCAATCAGCCCCAGCATTTT. The gene calls are TRBV6-1 and TRBJ1-5; possibly TRBD1 for D (6 bases). This CDR3 has 15 residues. With 3 bases removed from V and 1 base from J, the gap between germline ends came to 10 bases. Germline CDR1 and CDR2: MNHNS and SASEGT.

J is TRBJ2-2 and V is TRBV7-9; 8 bases align to TRBD1. Germline CDR1 SEHNR, CDR2 FQNEAQ (reference sequence). V lost 3 bases to trimming and J lost 4 bases; unmatched junction nucleotides: 10. This CDR3 region has 17 residues. As DNA, the CDR3 is TGTGCCAGCAGCTTGGGTGACAGGGGAAGGGTCACCGGGGAGCTGTTTTTT. Its translation: CASSLGDRGRVTGELFF.

J is TRBJ2-3 and V is TRBV9; D gene unclear. In germline, CDR1 is SGDLS, CDR2 YYNGEE. The CDR3 has 14 amino acids. Trimming left V 0 bases short and J 2 bases short, with 7 bases between. The CDR3 region is CASSVGSITDTQYF. The CDR3 region has the DNA TGTGCCAGCAGCGTAGGCTCTATCACAGATACGCAGTATTTT. The full variable domain, completed using reference TRBV9 and TRBJ2-3, is DSGVTQTPKHLITATGQRVTLRCSPRSGDLSVYWYQQSLDQGLQFLIQYYNGEERAKGNILERFSAQQFPDLHSELNLSSLELGDSALYFCASSVGSITDTQYFGPGTRLTVL.

This rearrangement joins TRBV19 to TRBJ1-5, with D possibly being TRBD1 (6 bases). CDR1 and CDR2 (germline): LNHDA, SQIVND (reference sequence). V was shortened by 6 bases and J by 6 bases, with 12 bases between the two germline ends. CDR3 length: 13 amino acids. The CDR3 DNA reads TGTGCCAGTAGCGCGAGGGGGAGTCAGCCCCAGCATTTT. Translating it yields CASSARGSQPQHF.

In this sample, this clone turned up once. V gene TRBV4-1 combines with J gene TRBJ1-1; TRBD1 matches 9 bases. The CDR3 loop spans 15 amino acids. Germline assignment: CDR1 MGHRA and CDR2 YSYEKL. Losses at the gene ends were 3 bases for V and 5 bases for J; bases not matched to a gene: 7. CDR3 nucleotides: TGCGCCAGCAGCCACTCGGGACAGGGTAGGACTGAAGCTTTCTTT. Translated: CASSHSGQGRTEAFF.

The rearrangement links TRBV6-2 or TRBV6-3 to TRBJ2-3; 7 nucleotides agree with TRBD2. Germline V gene lookup returns CDR1 MNHEY and CDR2 SVGEGT. The CDR3 spans 15 residues. V was clipped by 5 bases and J by 0 bases; unmatched bases: 5. The CDR3 DNA sequence: TGTGCCAGCAGTCAGAGCGGGACCAGCACAGATACGCAGTATTTT. Protein: CASSQSGTSTDTQYF.